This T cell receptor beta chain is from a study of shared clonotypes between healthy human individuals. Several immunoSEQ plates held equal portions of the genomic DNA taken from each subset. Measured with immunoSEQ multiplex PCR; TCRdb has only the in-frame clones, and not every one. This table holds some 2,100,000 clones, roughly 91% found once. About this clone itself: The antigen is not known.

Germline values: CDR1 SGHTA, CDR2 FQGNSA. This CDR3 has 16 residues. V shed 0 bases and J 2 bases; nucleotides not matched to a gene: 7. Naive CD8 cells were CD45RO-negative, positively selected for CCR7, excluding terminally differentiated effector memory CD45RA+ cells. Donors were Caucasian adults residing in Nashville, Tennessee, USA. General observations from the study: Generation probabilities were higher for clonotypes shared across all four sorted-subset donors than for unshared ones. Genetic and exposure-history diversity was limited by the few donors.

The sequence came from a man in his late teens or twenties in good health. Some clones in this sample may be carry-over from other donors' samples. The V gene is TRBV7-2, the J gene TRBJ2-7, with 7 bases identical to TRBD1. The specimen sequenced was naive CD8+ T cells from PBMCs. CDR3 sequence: CASSLAAQGVPYEQYF. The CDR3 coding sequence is TGTGCCAGCAGCTTAGCCGCTCAGGGGGTACCCTACGAGCAGTACTTC.